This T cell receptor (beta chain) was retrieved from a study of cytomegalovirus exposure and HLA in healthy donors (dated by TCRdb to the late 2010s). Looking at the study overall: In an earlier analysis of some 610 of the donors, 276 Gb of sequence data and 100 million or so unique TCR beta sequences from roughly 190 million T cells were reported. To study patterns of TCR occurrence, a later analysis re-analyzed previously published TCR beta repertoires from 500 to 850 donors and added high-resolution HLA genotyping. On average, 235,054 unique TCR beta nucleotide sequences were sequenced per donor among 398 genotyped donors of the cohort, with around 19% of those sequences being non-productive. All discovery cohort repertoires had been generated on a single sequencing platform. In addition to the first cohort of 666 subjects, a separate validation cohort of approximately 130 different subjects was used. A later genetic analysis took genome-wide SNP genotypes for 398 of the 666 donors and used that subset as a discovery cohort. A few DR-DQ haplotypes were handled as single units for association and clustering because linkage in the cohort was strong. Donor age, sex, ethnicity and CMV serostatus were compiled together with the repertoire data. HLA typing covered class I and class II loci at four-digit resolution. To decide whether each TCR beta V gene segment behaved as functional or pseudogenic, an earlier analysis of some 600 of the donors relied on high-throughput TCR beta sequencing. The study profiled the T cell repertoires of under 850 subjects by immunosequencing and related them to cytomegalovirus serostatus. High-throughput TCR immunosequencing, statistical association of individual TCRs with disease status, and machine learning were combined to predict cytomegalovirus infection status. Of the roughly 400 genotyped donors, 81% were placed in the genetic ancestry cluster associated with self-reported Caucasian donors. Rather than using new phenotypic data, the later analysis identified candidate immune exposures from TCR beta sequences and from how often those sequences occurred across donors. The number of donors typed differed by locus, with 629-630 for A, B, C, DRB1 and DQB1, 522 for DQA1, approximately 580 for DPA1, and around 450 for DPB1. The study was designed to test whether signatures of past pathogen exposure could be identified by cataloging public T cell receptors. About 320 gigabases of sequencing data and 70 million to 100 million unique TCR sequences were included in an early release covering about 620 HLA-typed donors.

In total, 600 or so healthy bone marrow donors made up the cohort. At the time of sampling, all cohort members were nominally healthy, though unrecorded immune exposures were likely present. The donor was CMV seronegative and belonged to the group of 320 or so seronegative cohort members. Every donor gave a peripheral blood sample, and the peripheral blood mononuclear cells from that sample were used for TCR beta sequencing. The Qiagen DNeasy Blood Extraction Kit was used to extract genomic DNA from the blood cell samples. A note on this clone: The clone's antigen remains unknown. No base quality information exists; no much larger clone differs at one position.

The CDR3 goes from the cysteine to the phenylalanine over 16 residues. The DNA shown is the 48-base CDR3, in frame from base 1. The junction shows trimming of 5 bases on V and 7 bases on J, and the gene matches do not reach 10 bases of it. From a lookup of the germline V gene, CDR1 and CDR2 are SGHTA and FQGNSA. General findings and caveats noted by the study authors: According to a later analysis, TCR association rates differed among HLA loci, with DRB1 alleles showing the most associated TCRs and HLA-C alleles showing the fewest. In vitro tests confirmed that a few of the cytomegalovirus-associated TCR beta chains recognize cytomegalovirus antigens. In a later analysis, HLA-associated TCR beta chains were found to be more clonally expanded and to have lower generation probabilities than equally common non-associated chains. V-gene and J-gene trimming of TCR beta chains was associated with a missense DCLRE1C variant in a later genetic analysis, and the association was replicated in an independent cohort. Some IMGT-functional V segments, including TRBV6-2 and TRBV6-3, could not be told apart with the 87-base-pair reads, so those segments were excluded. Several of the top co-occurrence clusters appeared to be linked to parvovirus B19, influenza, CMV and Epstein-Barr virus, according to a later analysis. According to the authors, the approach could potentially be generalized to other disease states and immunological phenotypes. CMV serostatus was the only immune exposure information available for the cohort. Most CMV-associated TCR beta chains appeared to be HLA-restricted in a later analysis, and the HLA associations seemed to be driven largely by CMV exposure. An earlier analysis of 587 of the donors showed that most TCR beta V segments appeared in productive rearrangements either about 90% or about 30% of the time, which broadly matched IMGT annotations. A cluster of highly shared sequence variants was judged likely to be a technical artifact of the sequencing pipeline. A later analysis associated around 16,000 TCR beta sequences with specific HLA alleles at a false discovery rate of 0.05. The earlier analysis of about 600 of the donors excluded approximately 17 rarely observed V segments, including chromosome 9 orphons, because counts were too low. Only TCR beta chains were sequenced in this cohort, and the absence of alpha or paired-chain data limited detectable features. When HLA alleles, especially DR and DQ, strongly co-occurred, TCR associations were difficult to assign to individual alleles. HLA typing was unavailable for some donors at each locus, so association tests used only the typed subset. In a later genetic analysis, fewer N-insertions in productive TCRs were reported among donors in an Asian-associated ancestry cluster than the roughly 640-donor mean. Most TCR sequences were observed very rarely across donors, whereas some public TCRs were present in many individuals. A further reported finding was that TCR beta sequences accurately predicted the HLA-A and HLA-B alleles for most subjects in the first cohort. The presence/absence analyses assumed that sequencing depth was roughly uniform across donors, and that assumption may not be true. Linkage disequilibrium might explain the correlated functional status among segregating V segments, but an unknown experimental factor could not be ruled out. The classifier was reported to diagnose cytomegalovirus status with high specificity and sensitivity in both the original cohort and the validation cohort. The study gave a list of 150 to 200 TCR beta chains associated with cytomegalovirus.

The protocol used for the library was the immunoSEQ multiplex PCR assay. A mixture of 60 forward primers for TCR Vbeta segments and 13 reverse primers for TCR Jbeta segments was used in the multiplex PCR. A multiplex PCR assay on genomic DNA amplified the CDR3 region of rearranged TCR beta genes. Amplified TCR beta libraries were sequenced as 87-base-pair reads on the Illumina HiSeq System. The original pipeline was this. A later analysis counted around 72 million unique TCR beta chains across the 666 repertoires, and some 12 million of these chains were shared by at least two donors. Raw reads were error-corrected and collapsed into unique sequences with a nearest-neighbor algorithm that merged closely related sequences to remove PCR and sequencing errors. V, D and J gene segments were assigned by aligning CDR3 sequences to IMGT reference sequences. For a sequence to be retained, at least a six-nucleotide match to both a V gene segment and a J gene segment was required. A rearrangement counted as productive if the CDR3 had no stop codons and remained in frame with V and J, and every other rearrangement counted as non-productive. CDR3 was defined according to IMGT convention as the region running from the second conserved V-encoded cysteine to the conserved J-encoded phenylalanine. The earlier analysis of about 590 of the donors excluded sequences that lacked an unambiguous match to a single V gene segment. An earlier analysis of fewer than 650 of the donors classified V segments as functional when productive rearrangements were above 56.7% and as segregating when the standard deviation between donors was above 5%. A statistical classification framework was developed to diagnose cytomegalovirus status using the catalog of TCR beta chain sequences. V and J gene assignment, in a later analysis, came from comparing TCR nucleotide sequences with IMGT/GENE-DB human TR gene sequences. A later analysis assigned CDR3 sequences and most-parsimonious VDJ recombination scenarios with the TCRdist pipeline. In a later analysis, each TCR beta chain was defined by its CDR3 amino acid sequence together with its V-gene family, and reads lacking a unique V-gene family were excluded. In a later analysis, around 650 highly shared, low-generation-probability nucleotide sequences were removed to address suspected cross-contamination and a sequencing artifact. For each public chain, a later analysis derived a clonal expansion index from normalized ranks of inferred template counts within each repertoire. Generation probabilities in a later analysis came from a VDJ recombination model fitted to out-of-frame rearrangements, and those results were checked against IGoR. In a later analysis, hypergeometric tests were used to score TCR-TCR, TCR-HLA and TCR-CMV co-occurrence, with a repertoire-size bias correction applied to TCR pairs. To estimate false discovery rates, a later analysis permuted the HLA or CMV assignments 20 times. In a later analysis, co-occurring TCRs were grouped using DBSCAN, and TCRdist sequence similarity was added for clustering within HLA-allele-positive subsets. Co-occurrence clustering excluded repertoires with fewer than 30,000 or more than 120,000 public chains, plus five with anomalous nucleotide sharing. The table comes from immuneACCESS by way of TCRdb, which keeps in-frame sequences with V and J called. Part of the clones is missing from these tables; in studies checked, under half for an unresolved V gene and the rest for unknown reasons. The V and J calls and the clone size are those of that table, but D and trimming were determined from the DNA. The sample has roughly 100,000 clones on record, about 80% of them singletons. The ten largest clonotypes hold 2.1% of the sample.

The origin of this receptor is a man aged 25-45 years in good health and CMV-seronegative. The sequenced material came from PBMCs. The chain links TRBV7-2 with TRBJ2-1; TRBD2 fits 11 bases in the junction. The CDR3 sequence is CASSARLAGGRNEQFF. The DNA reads TGTGCCAGCAGCGCCCGCCTAGCGGGGGGACGAAATGAGCAGTTCTTC.